The 15 T cell receptor beta chains listed next were all sequenced from one sample in a study of blood T cell repertoires in COVID-19. The assay was immunoSEQ multiplex PCR, and TCRdb's table has in-frame clones only and misses some. The sample consists of 150,000 to 200,000 clones, around 89% of them appearing once. Sequencing input: PBMCs or T cells enriched from blood (not recorded which). Receptors were obtained from a woman aged 18-29 years who had recovered from COVID-19.

The chain joins TRBV6-2 or TRBV6-3 to TRBJ2-2; D gene uncertain. Trimming pared 5 bases from V and 6 bases from J, leaving 7 bases between. From germline, CDR1 is MNHEY and CDR2 SVGEGT. The CDR3 loop spans 12 amino acids. CDR3 DNA sequence: TGTGCCAGCAGTCGCGCACCCGGGGAGCTGTTTTTT. The encoded protein is CASSRAPGELFF.

V is TRBV30 and J is TRBJ2-7; 9 positions match TRBD1. V lost 0 bases and J lost 3; bases outside the gene matches: 9. The CDR3 sequence is 16 residues long. CDR1 GTSNPN and CDR2 SVGIG come from the germline V gene (reference sequence). CDR3 DNA sequence: TGTGCCTGGAGTGTATGGGGAGGACAGGGGAGCTACGAGCAGTACTTC. Protein product: CAWSVWGGQGSYEQYF. The full variable domain, completed using reference TRBV30 and TRBJ2-7, is SQTIHQWPATLVQPVGSPLSLECTVEGTSNPNLYWYRQAAGRGLQLLFYSVGIGQISSEVPQNLSASRPQDRQFILSSKKLLLSDSGFYLCAWSVWGGQGSYEQYFGPGTRLTVT.

The chain carries TRBV28 and TRBJ2-3, with 9 bases matching TRBD1. Germline trimming cut 4 bases from V and 2 bases from J; bases unmatched to any gene: 1. CDR1 and CDR2 (germline): MDHEN, SYDVKM. The CDR3 runs 14 residues. CDR3 DNA sequence: TGTGCCAGCAGTTGGGACAGGGTCACAGATACGCAGTATTTT. This sequence encodes CASSWDRVTDTQYF. Full variable domain (remainder filled in from reference TRBV28 and TRBJ2-3): DVKVTQSSRYLVKRTGEKVFLECVQDMDHENMFWYRQDPGLGLRLIYFSYDVKMKEKGDIPEGYSVSREKKERFSLILESASTNQTSMYLCASSWDRVTDTQYFGPGTRLTVL.

V and J are TRBV19 and TRBJ2-7, with no clear D. The length of the CDR3 is 12 residues. CDR1 is LNHDA, CDR2 SQIVND, per germline (reference sequence). V shed 3 bases and J shed 4 bases, with 7 bases lying between them. Here the CDR3 reads CASSIGPYEQYF. DNA of the CDR3: TGTGCCAGTAGTATTGGCCCGTACGAGCAGTACTTC.

A single count supports this clone. The chain employs TRBV2 and TRBJ2-3; 11 nucleotides align to TRBD1. This CDR3 contains 16 residues. CDR1 SNHLY and CDR2 FYNNEI come from the germline V gene. J gave up 5 bases and V 0 bases, and 4 bases lay outside the gene matches. CDR3 nucleotide sequence: TGTGCCAGCAGTGAAGCCTGGACAGGGGGCAGAGATACGCAGTATTTT. Protein: CASSEAWTGGRDTQYF.

J is TRBJ1-2 and V is TRBV28; 8 bases match TRBD1. This CDR3 has 17 residues. Germline values: CDR1 MDHEN, CDR2 SYDVKM. The V and J ends lost 6 bases and 6 bases, in that order; junction bases with no gene match: 18. This chain's CDR3 is CASSLNRDRLPLNGYTF. CDR3 bases: TGTGCCAGCAGCCTTAACCGGGACAGGCTTCCCTTAAATGGCTACACCTTC.

This clone was observed a single time. V is TRBV6-5 and J is TRBJ1-4; the D gene is possibly TRBD1 (5 bases). Germline CDR1 MNHEY, CDR2 SVGAGI. The V and J ends lost 5 bases and 8 bases respectively, with 15 bases between them. The CDR3 totals 14 residues. The CDR3 bases are TGTGCCAGCAGTCCCCTCGGGGGTGAGGAAAAACTGTTTTTT. Residues: CASSPLGGEEKLFF.

The chain links TRBV7-9 to TRBJ2-2, with D unresolved. Germline V lookup: CDR1 SEHNR, CDR2 FQNEAQ (reference sequence). Trimming removed 5 bases from V and 6 bases from J, with 10 bases in between. This CDR3 has 13 residues. The CDR3 protein is CASSPPTPGELFF. The DNA for the CDR3 is TGTGCCAGCAGCCCGCCTACTCCCGGGGAGCTGTTTTTT.

The gene calls are TRBV7-3 and TRBJ2-2, with D perhaps TRBD1 (5 bases). Germline CDR1 is SGHTA and CDR2 is FQGTGA. V lost 2 bases, J lost 7 bases, and 5 bases lay in between. This CDR3 comprises 12 residues. This CDR3 is CASSLQGGELFF. In DNA, the CDR3 is TGTGCCAGCAGCTTACAGGGCGGGGAGCTGTTTTTT.

This sequence joins TRBV5-1 and TRBJ1-2; 10 bases are shared with TRBD1. The V and J ends lost 4 bases and 6 bases, in that order; junction bases with no gene match: 12. The CDR3 is 16 amino acids. Germline CDR1 and CDR2: SGHRS and YFSETQ. CDR3 amino acids: CASSRSPGQGIDGYTF. In DNA, the CDR3 is TGCGCCAGCAGCCGTTCACCGGGACAGGGGATTGATGGCTACACCTTC.

The chain carries TRBV3-1 (or the pseudogene TRBV3-2) and TRBJ2-5, with a tentative D call TRBD2 (6 bases). Germline values: CDR1 LGHDT, CDR2 YNNKEL (reference sequence). V lost 1 base and J 5 bases, leaving 14 bases between the germline ends. The CDR3 covers 15 residues. The CDR3 loop is CASSQAGGDRETQYF. The CDR3 DNA sequence: TGTGCCAGCAGCCAAGCCGGGGGAGACCGGGAGACCCAGTACTTC.

The chain combines TRBV25-1 with TRBJ2-7; 8 bases agree with TRBD1. V trimming: 7 bases; J trimming: 7 bases; junction bases outside the gene matches: 3. The V gene's germline CDR1 is MGHDK and CDR2 SYGVNS. The CDR3 length is 11 residues. CDR3: CASTGGGEQYF. The CDR3, as DNA: TGTGCCAGCACAGGGGGCGGAGAGCAGTACTTC.

This rearrangement joins TRBV6-2 or TRBV6-3 to TRBJ2-7; 7 bases are a match to TRBD1. Germline V CDR1 and CDR2: MNHEY, SVGEGT. Trimming removed 6 bases from V and 4 bases from J; junction bases left unmatched: 3. The CDR3 runs to 12 residues. CDR3 coding DNA: TGTGCCAGCAGCCCGGGACAGTACGAGCAGTACTTC. Its protein product is CASSPGQYEQYF.

This clone was seen once. The chain couples TRBV6-5 to TRBJ1-2; TRBD1 matches 7 bases. Germline assignment: CDR1 MNHEY and CDR2 SVGAGI. V trimming: 5 bases; J trimming: 5 bases; junction bases outside the gene matches: 5. The CDR3 has 13 residues. The CDR3 DNA is TGTGCCAGCAGTCGACAGGGCCCATATGGCTACACCTTC. Its translation: CASSRQGPYGYTF.

V is TRBV30 and J is TRBJ2-7, with 11 bases lining up with TRBD2. The CDR3 totals 15 residues. V dropped 1 base and J dropped 2; count of bases not matched to a gene: 4. The germline V gene has CDR1 GTSNPN and CDR2 SVGIG (reference sequence). The CDR3 DNA follows: TGTGCCTGGAGTGCAGGGACTAGCGGCGCCTACGAGCAGTACTTC. Translating it yields CAWSAGTSGAYEQYF.